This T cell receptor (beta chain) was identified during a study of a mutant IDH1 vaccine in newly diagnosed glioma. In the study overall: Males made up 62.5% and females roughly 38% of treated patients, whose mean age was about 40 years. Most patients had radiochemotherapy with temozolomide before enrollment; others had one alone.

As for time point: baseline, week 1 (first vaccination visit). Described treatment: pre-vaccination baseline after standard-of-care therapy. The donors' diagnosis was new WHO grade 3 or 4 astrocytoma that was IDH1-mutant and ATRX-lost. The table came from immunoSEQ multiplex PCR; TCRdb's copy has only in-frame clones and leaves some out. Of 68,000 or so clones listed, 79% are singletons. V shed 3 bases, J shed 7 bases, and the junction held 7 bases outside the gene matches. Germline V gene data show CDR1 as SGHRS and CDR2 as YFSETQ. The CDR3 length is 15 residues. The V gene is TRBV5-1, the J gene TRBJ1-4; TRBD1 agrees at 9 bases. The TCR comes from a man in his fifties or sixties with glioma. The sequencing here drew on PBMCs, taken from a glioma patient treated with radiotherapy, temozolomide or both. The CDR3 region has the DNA TGCGCCAGCAGCTCCCCGGGACAGGGAGCTGAAAAACTGTTTTTT. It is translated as CASSSPGQGAEKLFF. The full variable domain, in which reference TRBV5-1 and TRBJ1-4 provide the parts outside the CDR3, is KAGVTQTPRYLIKTRGQQVTLSCSPISGHRSVSWYQQTPGQGLQFLFEYFSETQRNKGNFPGRFSGRQFSNSRSEMNVSTLELGDSALYLCASSSPGQGAEKLFFGSGTQLSVL.